This TCR beta chain originates from a study of blood T cell repertoires in COVID-19 (dated by TCRdb to about 2020). With regard to the full study: Samples from collaborators originated in the United States, Italy and Spain and spanned both the acute and convalescent phases of COVID-19. HLA class I and class II types, where available, came from metadata supplied by the sample provider rather than from assay-based typing. The prospective study material was composed of cDNA or gDNA derived from T cells, B-cell-depleted T cells, or PBMCs. The samples were drawn from two sources: the first 160 participants of the ongoing ImmuneRACE study, and 1,254 subjects contributed by 6 global collaborators. The repertoires were released in a freely available public database meant as a resource for research on the immune response to SARS-CoV-2. The dataset comprised deeply sampled blood TCRbeta repertoires from subjects exposed to, actively infected with, or recovered from COVID-19. A de-identified subject ID, COVID-19 status, age in years and sex were almost always included in the sample metadata. Findings and caveats that apply to the study as a whole: The quantity of clinical and demographic metadata differed by source and by participant and was supplied without curation.

Regarding this clone: Its antigen has not been determined. Nothing much larger sits one base from this clone, and base qualities are not available.

The immunoSEQ Assay, a bias-controlled multiplex PCR, was used to amplify TCRbeta CDR3 regions from genomic DNA. The authors processed their data as follows. The number of nucleated cells in each sample was estimated by amplification of reference gene primers within the assay. Sequence reads were collapsed and filtered to measure the absolute abundance of every unique TCRbeta CDR3 rearrangement. For each sample, productive Simpson clonality was calculated as the square root of Simpson's diversity index across productive rearrangements. What TCRdb holds here is the immuneACCESS table cut down to in-frame rearrangements. Part of the clones is not present; checked against another copy, under half of the missing clones reflect an unresolved V gene, and the others are unexplained. The DNA gave D and trimming, while V, J and clone size come from that table. The sample profile shows roughly 70,000 clones; around 75% of them were found once. 21% of the sample is held by the ten biggest clonotypes.

The CDR3 sequence holds 15 residues, the cysteine and phenylalanine included. The read is trimmed to its CDR3 DNA, 45 bases read in frame from base 1. Cut back by 6 bases and 1 base, the V and J ends lie 13 bases apart. As encoded in the germline V gene, CDR1 is MNHNS while CDR2 is SASEGT. Each collaborating institution followed its own protocols to collect whole blood in K2EDTA tubes. For TCRbeta analysis, collaborator samples were shipped as frozen whole blood, as isolated PBMCs, or as DNA extracted from either sample type. Sequencing input: peripheral blood. The source is a man between 65 and 79 years old with acute or convalescent COVID-19. The chain is encoded by TRBV6-1 joined to TRBJ1-5; the best D guess is TRBD1, with 6 bases matching. CDR3 loop: CASSRPGESNQPQHF. The DNA sequence is TGTGCCAGCAGCCGCCCAGGGGAAAGCAATCAGCCCCAGCATTTT.